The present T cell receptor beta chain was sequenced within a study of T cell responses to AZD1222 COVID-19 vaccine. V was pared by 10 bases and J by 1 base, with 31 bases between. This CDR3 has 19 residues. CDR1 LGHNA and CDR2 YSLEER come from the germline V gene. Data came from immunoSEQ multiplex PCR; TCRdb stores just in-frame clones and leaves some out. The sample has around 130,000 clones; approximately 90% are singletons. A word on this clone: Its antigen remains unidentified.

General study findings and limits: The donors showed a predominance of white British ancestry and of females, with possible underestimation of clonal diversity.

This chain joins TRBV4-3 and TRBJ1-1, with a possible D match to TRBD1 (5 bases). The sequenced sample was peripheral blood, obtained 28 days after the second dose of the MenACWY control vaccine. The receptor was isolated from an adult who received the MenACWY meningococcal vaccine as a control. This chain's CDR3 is CANLIPPCGRWGSNTEAFF. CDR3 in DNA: TGCGCCAATTTAATTCCGCCATGTGGGAGGTGGGGGTCGAACACTGAAGCTTTCTTT.